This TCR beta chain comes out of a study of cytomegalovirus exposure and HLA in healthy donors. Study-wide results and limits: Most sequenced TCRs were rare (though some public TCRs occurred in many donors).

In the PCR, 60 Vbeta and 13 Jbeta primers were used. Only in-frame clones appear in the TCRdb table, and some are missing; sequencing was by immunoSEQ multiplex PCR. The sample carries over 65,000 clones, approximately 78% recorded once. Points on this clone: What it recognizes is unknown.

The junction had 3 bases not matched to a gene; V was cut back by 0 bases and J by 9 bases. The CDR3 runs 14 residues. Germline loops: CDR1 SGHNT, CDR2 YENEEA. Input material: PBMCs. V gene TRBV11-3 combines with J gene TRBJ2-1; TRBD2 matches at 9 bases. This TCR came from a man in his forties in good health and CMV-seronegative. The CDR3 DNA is TGTGCCAGCAGCTTAGAGGGCGGGAGGGGTGAGCAGTTCTTC. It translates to CASSLEGGRGEQFF.